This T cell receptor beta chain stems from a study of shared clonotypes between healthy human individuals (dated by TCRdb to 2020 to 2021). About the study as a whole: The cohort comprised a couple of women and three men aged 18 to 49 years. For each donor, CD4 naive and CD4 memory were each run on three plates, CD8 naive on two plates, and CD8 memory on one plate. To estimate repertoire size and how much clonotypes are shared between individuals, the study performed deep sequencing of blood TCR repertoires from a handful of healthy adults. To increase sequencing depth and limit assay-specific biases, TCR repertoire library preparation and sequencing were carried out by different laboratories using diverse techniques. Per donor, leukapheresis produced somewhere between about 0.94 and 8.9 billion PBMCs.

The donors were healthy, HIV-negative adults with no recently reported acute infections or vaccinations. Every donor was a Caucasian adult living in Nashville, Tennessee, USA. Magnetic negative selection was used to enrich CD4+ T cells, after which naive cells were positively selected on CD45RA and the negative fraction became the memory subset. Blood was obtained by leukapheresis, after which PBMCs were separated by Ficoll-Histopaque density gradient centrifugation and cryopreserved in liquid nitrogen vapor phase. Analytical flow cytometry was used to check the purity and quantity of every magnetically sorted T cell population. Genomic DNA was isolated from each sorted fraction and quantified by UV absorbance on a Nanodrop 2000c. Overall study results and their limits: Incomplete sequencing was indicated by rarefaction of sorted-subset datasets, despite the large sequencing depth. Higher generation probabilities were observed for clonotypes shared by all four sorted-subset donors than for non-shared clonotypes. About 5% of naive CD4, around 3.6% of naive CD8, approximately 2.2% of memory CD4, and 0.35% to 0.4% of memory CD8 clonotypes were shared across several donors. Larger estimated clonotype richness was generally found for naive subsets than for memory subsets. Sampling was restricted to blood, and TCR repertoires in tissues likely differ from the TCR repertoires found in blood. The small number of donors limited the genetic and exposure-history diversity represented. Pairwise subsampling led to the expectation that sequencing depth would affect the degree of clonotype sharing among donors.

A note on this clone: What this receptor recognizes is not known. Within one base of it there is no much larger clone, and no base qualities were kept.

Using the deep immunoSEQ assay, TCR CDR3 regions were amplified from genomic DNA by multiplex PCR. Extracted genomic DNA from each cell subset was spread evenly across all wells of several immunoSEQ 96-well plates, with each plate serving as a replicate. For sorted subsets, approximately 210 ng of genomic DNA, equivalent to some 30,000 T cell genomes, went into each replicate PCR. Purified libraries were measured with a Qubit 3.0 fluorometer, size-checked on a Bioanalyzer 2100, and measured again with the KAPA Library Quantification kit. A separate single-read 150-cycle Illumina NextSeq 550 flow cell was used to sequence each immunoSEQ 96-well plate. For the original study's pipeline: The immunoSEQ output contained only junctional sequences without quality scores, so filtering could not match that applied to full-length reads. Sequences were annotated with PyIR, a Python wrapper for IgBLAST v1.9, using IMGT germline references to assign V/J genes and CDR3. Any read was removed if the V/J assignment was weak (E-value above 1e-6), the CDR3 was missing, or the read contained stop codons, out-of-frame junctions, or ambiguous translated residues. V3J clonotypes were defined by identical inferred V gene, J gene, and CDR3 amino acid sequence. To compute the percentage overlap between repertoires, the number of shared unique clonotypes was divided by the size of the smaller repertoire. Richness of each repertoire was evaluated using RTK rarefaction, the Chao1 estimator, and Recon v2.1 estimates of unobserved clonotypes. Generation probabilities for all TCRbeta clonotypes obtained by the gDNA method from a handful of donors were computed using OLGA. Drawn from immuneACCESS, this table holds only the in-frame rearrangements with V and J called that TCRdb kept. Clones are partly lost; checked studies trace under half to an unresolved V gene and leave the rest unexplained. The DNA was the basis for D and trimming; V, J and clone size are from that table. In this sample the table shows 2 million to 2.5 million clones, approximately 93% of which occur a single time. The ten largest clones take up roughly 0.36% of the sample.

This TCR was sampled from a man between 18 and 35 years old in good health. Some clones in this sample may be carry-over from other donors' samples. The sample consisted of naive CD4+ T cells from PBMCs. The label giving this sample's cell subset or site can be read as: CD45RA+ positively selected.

The CDR3 in this case is CASSLRPLGSNEQFF. The DNA sequence is given as TGTGCCAGCAGCTTAAGACCATTAGGGAGCAATGAGCAGTTCTTC. The chain uses TRBV13 and TRBJ2-1; TRBD2 is a weak D gene call, 5 bases matching. Relative to germline, V is 2 bases shorter and J is 6 bases shorter, with 14 bases between their ends. Based on the germline V gene (reference sequence), the CDR1 and CDR2 sequences are PRHDT and FYEKMQ. The cysteine opens and the phenylalanine closes a CDR3 of 15 amino acids. The kept DNA is CDR3 alone, 45 bases in frame from the first base.